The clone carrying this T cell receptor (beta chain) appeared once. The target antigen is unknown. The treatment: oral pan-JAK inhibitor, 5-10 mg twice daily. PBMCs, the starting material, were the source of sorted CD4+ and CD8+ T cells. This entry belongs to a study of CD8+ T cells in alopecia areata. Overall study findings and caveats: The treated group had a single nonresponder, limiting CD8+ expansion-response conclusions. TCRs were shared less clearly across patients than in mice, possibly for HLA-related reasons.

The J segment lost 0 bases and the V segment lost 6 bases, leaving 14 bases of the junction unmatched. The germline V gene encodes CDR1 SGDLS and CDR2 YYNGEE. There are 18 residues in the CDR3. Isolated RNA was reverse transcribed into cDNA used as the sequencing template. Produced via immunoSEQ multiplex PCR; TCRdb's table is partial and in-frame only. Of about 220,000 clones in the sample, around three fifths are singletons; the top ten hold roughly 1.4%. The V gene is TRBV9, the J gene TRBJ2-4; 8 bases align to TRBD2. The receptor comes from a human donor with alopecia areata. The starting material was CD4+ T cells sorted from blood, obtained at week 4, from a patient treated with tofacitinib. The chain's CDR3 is CASTVRGGPTLAKNIQYF. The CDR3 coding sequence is TGTGCCAGCACCGTCCGGGGGGGCCCCACTCTAGCCAAAAACATTCAGTACTTC.